This T cell receptor beta chain was retrieved from a study of T-cell reconstitution after alpha-beta-depleted transplantation in children (dated by TCRdb to the mid-2010s). In the study overall: Using TCR repertoire profiling, the study followed T-cell immune reconstitution in a quantitative way in children after TCRalphabeta/CD19-depleted allogeneic hematopoietic cell transplantation. General study outcomes and caveats: The frequencies of hyperexpanded clones fell over the following months, and after one year, T-cell counts and TCRbeta diversity were mostly attributed to newly produced T cells. About two months after transplant, the apparently early recovery of alphabetaT-cell counts reportedly depended on just several hundred clones that had expanded rapidly and came from non-depleted graft cells. In some patients, the high TCRbeta diversity seen at day 60 was put down to recipient T cells and intrathymic progenitors that had survived conditioning.

Sequences SEHNR (CDR1) and FQNEAQ (CDR2) are obtained from the germline V gene (reference sequence). The CDR3, cysteine through phenylalanine, is 15 amino acids long. The read is trimmed to its CDR3 DNA, 45 bases read in frame from base 1. V and J lose 5 bases and 2 bases, and a span of 16 bases separates them. Receptor libraries were prepared by PCR. Sequencer: Illumina HiSeq 2500. Molecular barcoding was employed in the preparation of TCR libraries, with unique molecular identifiers being used to normalize TCRbeta repertoire quantification. TCRdb ran its own pipeline on the public reads, namely fastp trimming at Q25 and MiXCR clone calling, and kept in-frame beta chains. Each entry merges the rows of one CDR3 protein and shows their most common DNA and genes. Recorded for this sample are under 100,000 distinct CDR3 sequences; roughly a sixth of them occurred a single time. Around a fifth of the sample is taken by the ten largest.

The treatment or condition label on this specimen signifies: allogeneic hematopoietic cell transplantation with graft depleted of TCRalphabeta T cells and CD19 B cells. The transplant recipients were children given TCRalphabeta/CD19-depleted allogeneic hematopoietic cell grafts. Worth noting for this clonotype: Its antigen specificity is not known. Base-call qualities are not available, and no considerably larger clone is one nucleotide away.

This specimen consisted of PBMCs, mostly from graft donor cells, obtained 180 days after TCRalphabeta/CD19-depleted stem cell transplant. The clonotype comes from a male patient under 10 years old who had a stem cell transplant for acute lymphoblastic leukemia, so the T cells may come from the graft donor. The chain employs TRBV7-9 and TRBJ2-7; the D gene is perhaps TRBD1 or TRBD2, as each covers 5 bases. The nucleotide sequence reads TGTGCCAGCAGCCAGAGGCAGGGACCCACCTACGAGCAGTACTTC. Translated, it gives CASSQRQGPTYEQYF.